Only a few counts were recorded for the clone carrying this TCR beta chain. Its antigen is still unknown. Using its own MiXCR run on the reads, TCRdb lists one record per CDR3 protein. This sample carries approximately 250,000 distinct CDR3 sequences, around 8.7% of them seen once, and the ten largest clones take more than 12%. The sample originates from a study of T cell repertoires in cytomegalovirus infection. Turning to the study itself: Public TCR beta signatures indicated both CMV infection and matching HLA type.

Germline V gene sequence: CDR1 LGHDT, CDR2 YNNKEL (reference sequence). Between the trimmed V and J ends, which lost 0 bases and 6 bases, there was a span of 9 bases. CDR3 size: 15 residues. Study results and caveats: Dominating the ex vivo response were TCR beta clonotypes that were CMV-specific and HLA-C-restricted.

This sequence was found in a human donor in good health (CMV status not recorded). Some clones in this sample may be carry-over from other donors' samples. The sequenced material came from PBMCs. The rearrangement links TRBV3-1 to TRBJ1-6; tentative D call: TRBD1 (5 bases). This CDR3 reads CASSQEAGPNSPLHF. The DNA of the CDR3 is TGTGCCAGCAGCCAAGAGGCAGGGCCTAATTCACCCCTCCACTTT.